This T cell receptor beta chain was sequenced during a study of cytomegalovirus exposure and HLA in healthy donors. Study summary: The same platform was used for the roughly 110 validation repertoires as for the approximately 630 first-cohort repertoires, as reported in a later analysis.

Germline V gene data show CDR1 as LNHDA and CDR2 as SQIVND (reference sequence). CDR3 size: 19 residues. V lost 0 bases, J lost 7 bases, and 25 bases lay in between. A 120-subject validation cohort, separate from the approximately 720-subject first cohort, supplied the donors. About this clone: Its matching antigen is unknown.

Profiled with immunoSEQ multiplex PCR; TCRdb holds only in-frame clones, not every one. The data show some 100,000 clones, 88% seen once. Whole-study results and caveats: According to the study, approximately 150 TCR beta chains were cytomegalovirus-associated. Subsequent analysis showed first-cohort TCR clusters tending to co-occur in approximately 120 validation repertoires.

This clonotype was obtained from a man between 18 and 35 years old in good health and CMV-seronegative. Material: PBMCs. This chain uses TRBV19 with TRBJ2-1; tentatively, D is TRBD2 (5 bases). CDR3 DNA sequence: TGTGCCAGTAGTATAGACGGTCCAATCGGACTTCAAAGGCGAAATGAGCAGTTCTTC. This sequence encodes CASSIDGPIGLQRRNEQFF.